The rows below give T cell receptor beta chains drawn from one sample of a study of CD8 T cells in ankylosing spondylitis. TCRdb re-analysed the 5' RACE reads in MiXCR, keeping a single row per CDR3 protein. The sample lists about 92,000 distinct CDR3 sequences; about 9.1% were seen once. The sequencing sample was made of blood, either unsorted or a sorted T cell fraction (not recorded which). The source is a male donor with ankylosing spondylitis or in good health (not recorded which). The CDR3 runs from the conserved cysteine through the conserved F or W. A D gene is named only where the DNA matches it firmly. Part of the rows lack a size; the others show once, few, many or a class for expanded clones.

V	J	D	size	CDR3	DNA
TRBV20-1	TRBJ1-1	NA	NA	CSARDVRGTTEAFF	TGCAGTGCTAGAGACGTCAGGGGCACGACTGAAGCTTTCTTT
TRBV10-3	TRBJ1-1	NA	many	CAIAVGVNTEAFF	TGTGCCATCGCGGTAGGAGTGAACACTGAAGCTTTCTTT
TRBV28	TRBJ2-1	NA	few	CASSPPLGEQFF	TGTGCCAGCAGTCCCCCGTTGGGTGAGCAGTTCTTC
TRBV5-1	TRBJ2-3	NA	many	CASSPRRVEVDTQYF	TGCGCCAGCAGCCCTCGAAGGGTCGAGGTTGATACGCAGTATTTT
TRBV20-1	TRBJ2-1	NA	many	CSPWIAGGEQFF	TGCAGTCCGTGGATAGCCGGCGGTGAGCAGTTCTTC
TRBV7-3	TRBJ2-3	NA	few	CASSLAGNADTQYF	TGTGCCAGCAGCTTAGCGGGGAATGCAGATACGCAGTATTTT
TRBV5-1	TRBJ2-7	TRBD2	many	CASSPTLAGSYEQYF	TGCGCCAGCAGCCCGACACTAGCGGGGTCCTACGAGCAGTACTTC
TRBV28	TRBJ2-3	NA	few	CASSARGDYTDTQYF	TGTGCCAGCAGTGCGCGGGGAGATTACACAGATACGCAGTATTTT
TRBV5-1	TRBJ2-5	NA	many	CASSPDQGTQYF	TGCGCCAGCAGCCCCGATCAAGGGACCCAGTACTTC
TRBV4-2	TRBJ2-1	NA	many	CASSQEGGLAYNEQFF	TGTGCCAGCAGCCAAGAAGGGGGGCTGGCCTACAATGAGCAGTTCTTC
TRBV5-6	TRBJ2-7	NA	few	CASSLEQRYEQYF	TGTGCCAGCAGCTTGGAACAGAGGTACGAGCAGTACTTC
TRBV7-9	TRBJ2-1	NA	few	CASTPTAEGQFF	TGTGCCAGCACCCCAACTGCGGAGGGCCAGTTCTTC
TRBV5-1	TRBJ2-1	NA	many	CASRPTTSYNEQFF	TGCGCCAGCAGGCCGACTACCTCCTACAATGAGCAGTTCTTC
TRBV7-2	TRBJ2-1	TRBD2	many	CASSSRTSGGPLLFF	TGTGCCAGCAGCTCTCGGACTAGCGGGGGCCCCCTTTTGTTCTTC
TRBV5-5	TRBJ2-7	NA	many	CASSSLGGTYEQYF	TGTGCCAGCAGCTCACTAGGGGGAACTTACGAGCAGTACTTC
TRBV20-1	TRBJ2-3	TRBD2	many	CSVQAGGSTDTQYF	TGCAGTGTCCAAGCGGGGGGGAGCACAGATACGCAGTATTTT
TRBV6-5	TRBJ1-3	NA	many	CASQEGNTIYF	TGTGCCAGCCAGGAGGGAAACACCATATATTTT
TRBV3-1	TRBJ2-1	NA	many	CASSQVPAYEQFF	TGTGCCAGCAGCCAAGTTCCAGCATACGAGCAGTTCTTC
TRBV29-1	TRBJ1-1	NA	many	CSGGNTEAFF	TGCAGCGGAGGTAACACTGAAGCTTTCTTT
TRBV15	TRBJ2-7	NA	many	CATGEGDSYEQYF	TGTGCCACCGGCGAAGGGGATTCCTACGAGCAGTACTTC
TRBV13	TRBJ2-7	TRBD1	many	CASSLAGTGGHEQYF	TGTGCCAGCAGCTTAGCCGGGACAGGGGGTCACGAGCAGTACTTC
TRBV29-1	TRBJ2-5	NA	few	CSVGRGSSVTQYF	TGCAGCGTTGGCCGTGGATCTAGCGTAACCCAGTACTTC
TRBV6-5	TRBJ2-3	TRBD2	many	CASKRDLSTDTQYF	TGTGCCAGCAAGCGGGACCTCAGCACAGATACGCAGTATTTT
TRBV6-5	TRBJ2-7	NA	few	CASRQGLYEQYF	TGTGCCAGCCGGCAGGGGTTGTACGAGCAGTACTTC
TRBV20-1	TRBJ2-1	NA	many	CRAAGLGAYNEQFF	TGCAGGGCCGCGGGGCTGGGCGCCTACAATGAGCAGTTCTTC
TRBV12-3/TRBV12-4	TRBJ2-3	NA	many	CASSLWLLTDTQYF	TGTGCCAGCAGTTTATGGCTCCTCACAGATACGCAGTATTTT
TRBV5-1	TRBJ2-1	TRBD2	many	CASSARLAGGLIHNEQFF	TGCGCCAGCAGCGCTCGGCTAGCGGGGGGGCTTATCCACAATGAGCAGTTCTTC
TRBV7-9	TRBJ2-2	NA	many	CASSLGGRELFF	TGTGCCAGCAGCTTAGGCGGTCGAGAGCTGTTTTTT
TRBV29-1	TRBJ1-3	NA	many	CSVETQGTGNTIYF	TGCAGCGTTGAAACTCAGGGTACTGGAAACACCATATATTTT
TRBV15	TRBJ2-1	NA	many	CATSPLAVNNEQFF	TGTGCCACCAGCCCCCTGGCAGTTAACAATGAGCAGTTCTTC
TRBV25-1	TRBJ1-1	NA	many	CASSEGEGKYTEAFF	TGTGCCAGCAGTGAGGGAGAAGGGAAGTACACTGAAGCTTTCTTT
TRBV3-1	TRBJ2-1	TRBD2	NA	CACCFRRGETKRYNEQFF	TGTGCCTGCTGTTTTCGGCGGGGGGAAACCAAAAGATACAATGAGCAGTTCTTC
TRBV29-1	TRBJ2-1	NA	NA	CSVDFVGSEQFF	TGCAGCGTTGACTTCGTAGGAAGTGAGCAGTTCTTC
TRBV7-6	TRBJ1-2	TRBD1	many	CASSEQGAYYGYTF	TGTGCCAGCAGCGAACAGGGGGCATACTATGGCTACACCTTC
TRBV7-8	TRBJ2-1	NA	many	CASSLTRNEQFF	TGTGCCAGCAGCTTAACAAGGAATGAGCAGTTCTTC
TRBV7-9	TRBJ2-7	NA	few	CASSLGQYVVYEQYF	TGTGCCAGCAGCTTAGGCCAGTATGTTGTGTACGAGCAGTACTTC
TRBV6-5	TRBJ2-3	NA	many	CASSSLGGGLRDTQYF	TGTGCCAGCAGTTCCCTTGGCGGGGGCCTCCGGGATACGCAGTATTTT
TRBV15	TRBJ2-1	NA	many	CATRENRYNEQFF	TGTGCCACCAGGGAAAACAGGTACAATGAGCAGTTCTTC
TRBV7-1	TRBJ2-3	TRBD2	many	CASSSLEASGAYTQYF	TGTGCCAGCAGCTCCCTCGAGGCTAGCGGGGCATATACGCAGTATTTT
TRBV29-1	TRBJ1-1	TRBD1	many	CSAQGAVNTEAFF	TGCAGCGCTCAGGGGGCGGTGAACACTGAAGCTTTCTTT
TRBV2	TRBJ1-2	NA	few	CASKGGTEGYTF	TGTGCCAGCAAGGGGGGGACGGAAGGCTACACCTTC
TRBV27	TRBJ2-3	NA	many	CAIGGRENTDTQYF	TGTGCCATTGGGGGGCGGGAGAACACAGATACGCAGTATTTT
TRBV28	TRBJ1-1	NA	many	CVTKTVTEAFF	TGTGTCACCAAAACCGTCACTGAAGCTTTCTTT
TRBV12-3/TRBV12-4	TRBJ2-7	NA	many	CASRGRSYEQYF	TGTGCCAGCAGAGGCCGGAGCTACGAGCAGTACTTC
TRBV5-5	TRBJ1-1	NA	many	CASSSRQAPSNTEAFF	TGTGCCAGCAGCTCGCGACAGGCACCGTCGAACACTGAAGCTTTCTTT
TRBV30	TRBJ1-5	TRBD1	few	CAWSGQGDQPQHF	TGTGCCTGGAGTGGACAGGGCGATCAGCCCCAGCATTTT
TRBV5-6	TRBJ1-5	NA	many	CASSLMGGNQPQHF	TGTGCCAGCAGCTTGATGGGGGGGAACCAGCCCCAGCATTTT
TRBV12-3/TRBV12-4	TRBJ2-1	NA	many	CASSFEQGSYNEQFF	TGTGCCAGCAGTTTTGAACAGGGATCCTACAATGAGCAGTTCTTC
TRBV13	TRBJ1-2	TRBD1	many	CASSPRTGVGYTF	TGTGCCAGCAGCCCGCGGACAGGGGTTGGCTACACCTTC
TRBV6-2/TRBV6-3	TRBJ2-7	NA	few	CASGPTGLYEQYF	TGTGCCAGCGGGCCGACAGGACTCTACGAGCAGTACTTC
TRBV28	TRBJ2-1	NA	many	CASSAQGTDNEQFF	TGTGCCAGCAGTGCCCAGGGCACTGACAATGAGCAGTTCTTC
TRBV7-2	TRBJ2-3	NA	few	CASSLPGAGVATDTQYF	TGTGCCAGCAGCCTCCCGGGGGCGGGGGTTGCCACAGATACGCAGTATTTT
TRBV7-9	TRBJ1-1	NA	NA	CASTNPDGAGPTEAFF	TGTGCCAGCACCAACCCCGATGGGGCAGGGCCGACTGAAGCTTTCTTT
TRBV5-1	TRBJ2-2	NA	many	CASSLRTVDNTGELFF	TGCGCCAGCAGCCTCCGGACGGTAGACAACACCGGGGAGCTGTTTTTT